Reported below is one T cell receptor (beta chain). Its antigen is unknown. The data derive from a study of cytomegalovirus exposure and HLA in healthy donors. Whole-study context: Among the 400 or so donors who were genotyped, around 77% fell in the genetic ancestry cluster that is associated with self-reported Caucasian donors. Study-wide results and caveats: Analysis performed later showed TCR beta chains linked to HLA being more clonally expanded than equally common others. A later analysis reportedly identified an Asian-associated ancestry cluster as carrying fewer N-insertions than the approximately 710-donor mean.

The CDR3 has 16 amino acids. With 1 base removed from V and 1 base from J, the gap between germline ends came to 11 bases. The V gene's germline CDR1 is SGHVT and CDR2 SQSDAQ. PCR used 60 Vbeta primers and 13 Jbeta primers. Clones were read by immunoSEQ multiplex PCR, and TCRdb kept only the in-frame ones, dropping some. The sample contains around 150,000 clones, around 79% of which appear only once. The TCR was taken from a man in his fifties or sixties in good health and CMV-seropositive. The chain is built from TRBV7-4 and TRBJ1-3, with no clear D. The sample consisted of PBMCs. The CDR3 region has the DNA TGTGCCAGCAGCTTAGGAGGTTGGCCATCTGGAAACACCATATATTTT. Residues: CASSLGGWPSGNTIYF.